This T cell receptor (beta chain) is from a study of cytomegalovirus exposure and HLA in healthy donors. With 60 Vbeta and 13 Jbeta primers, the PCR was carried out. Assay: immunoSEQ multiplex PCR; the TCRdb copy retains only in-frame clones and omits some. The profile shows under 110,000 clones, over 70% of them singletons. General observations from the study: Researchers counted around 170 TCR beta chains as cytomegalovirus-associated. The majority of CMV-associated TCR beta chains were reported as apparently HLA-restricted in a later analysis.

With respect to this clone: The antigen is undetermined.

CDR1 is MDHEN, CDR2 SYDVKM, per germline. V lost 10 bases and J lost 6, with 18 bases in between. CDR3 length equals 14 residues. Healthy individuals who donated bone marrow served as the donors. The sequence was obtained from a middle-aged man in good health and CMV-seronegative. The J gene is TRBJ1-4, the V gene TRBV28, with D possibly being TRBD1 (5 bases). Sequenced input: PBMCs. CDR3 nucleotide sequence: TGTGCCACCGCCCGTGGGGCGGGATATGAAAAACTGTTTTTT. Encoded protein: CATARGAGYEKLFF.